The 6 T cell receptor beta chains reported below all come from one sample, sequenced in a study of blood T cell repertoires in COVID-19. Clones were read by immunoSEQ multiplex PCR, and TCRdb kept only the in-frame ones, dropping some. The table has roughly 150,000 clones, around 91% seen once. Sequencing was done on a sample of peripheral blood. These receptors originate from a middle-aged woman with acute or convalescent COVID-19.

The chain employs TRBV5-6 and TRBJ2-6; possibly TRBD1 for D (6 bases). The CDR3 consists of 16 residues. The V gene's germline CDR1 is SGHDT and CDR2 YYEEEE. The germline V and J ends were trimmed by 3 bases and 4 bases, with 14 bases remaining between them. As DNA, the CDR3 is TGTGCCAGCAGCTACCCAGGGGATTACGGGGCCAACGTCCTGACTTTC. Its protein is CASSYPGDYGANVLTF.

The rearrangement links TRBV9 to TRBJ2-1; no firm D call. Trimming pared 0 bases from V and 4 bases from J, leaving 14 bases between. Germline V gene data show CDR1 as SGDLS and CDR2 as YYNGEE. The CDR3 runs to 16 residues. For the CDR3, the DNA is TGTGCCAGCAGCGTAGCCCCGAACCCTACGTACAATGAGCAGTTCTTC. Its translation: CASSVAPNPTYNEQFF.

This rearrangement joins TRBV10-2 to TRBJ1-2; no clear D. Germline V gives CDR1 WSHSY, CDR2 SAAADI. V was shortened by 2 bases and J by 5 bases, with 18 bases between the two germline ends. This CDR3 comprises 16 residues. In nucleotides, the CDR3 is TGCGCCAGCAGTGAGGTAGCTGAGGATGGGGAGTATGGCTACACCTTC. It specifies CASSEVAEDGEYGYTF.

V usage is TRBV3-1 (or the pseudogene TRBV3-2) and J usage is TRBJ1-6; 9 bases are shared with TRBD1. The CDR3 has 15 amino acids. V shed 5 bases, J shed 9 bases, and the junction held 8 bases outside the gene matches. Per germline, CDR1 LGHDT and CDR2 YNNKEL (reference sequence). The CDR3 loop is CASSIGTGFISPLHF. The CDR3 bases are TGTGCCAGCAGCATCGGGACAGGGTTTATTTCACCCCTCCACTTT.

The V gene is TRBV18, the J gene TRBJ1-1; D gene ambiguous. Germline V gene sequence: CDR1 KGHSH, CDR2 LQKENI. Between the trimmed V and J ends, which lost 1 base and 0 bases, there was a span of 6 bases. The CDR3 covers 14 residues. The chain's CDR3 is CASSPLEMNTEAFF. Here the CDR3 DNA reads TGTGCCAGCTCACCACTAGAGATGAACACTGAAGCTTTCTTT.

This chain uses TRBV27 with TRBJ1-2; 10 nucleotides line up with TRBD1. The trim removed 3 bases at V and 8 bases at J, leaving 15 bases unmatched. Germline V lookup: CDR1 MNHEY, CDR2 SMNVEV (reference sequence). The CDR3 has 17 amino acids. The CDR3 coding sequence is TGTGCCAGCAGTTTCAATTTGGGACAGGGGAATACTCGCGGCTACACCTTC. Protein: CASSFNLGQGNTRGYTF.